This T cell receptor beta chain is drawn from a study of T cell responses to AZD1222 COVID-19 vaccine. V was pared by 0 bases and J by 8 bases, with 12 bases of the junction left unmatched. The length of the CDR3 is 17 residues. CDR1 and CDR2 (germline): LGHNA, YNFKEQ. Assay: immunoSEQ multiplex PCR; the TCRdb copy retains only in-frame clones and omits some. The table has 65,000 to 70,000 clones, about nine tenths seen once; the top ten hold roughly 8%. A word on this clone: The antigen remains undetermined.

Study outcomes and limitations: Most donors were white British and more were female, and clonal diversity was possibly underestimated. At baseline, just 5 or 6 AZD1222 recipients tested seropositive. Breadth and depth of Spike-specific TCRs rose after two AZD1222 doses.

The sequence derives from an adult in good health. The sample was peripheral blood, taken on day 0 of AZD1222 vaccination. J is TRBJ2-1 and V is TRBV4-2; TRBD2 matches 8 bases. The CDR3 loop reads CASSQDSPRAGVYEQFF. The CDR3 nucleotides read TGTGCCAGCAGCCAAGATAGCCCCCGAGCGGGAGTTTATGAGCAGTTCTTC.